A selection of T cell receptor beta chains follows, all from one sample in a study of identical twins. TCRdb re-derived calls from the 5' RACE reads in MiXCR, one entry per CDR3 protein. The data show under 400,000 distinct CDR3 sequences, approximately 9.1% seen once. Sequenced sample: naive T cells sorted from blood. Source of these receptors: a woman between 50 and 59 years old in good health. The CDR3 runs from the conserved cysteine through the conserved F or W. The D gene is left open where the match is weak. Size tells how often a clone was seen (once, few, many) or the class of an expanded clone, and some rows leave it out.

clone_size: -
v_call: TRBV15
d_call: -
cdr3_length: 17
j_call: TRBJ2-6
cdr3_nt: TGTGCCACCAGCAGGAAGTTTCAGGGCTCTGGGGCCAACGTCCTGACTTTC
cdr3_aa: CATSRKFQGSGANVLTF

clone_size: many
v_call: TRBV12-3/TRBV12-4
d_call: -
cdr3_length: 13
j_call: TRBJ2-1
cdr3_nt: TGTGCCAGCAGGGATGAAGGCTACAATGAGCAGTTCTTC
cdr3_aa: CASRDEGYNEQFF

clone_size: few
v_call: TRBV7-8
d_call: TRBD1
cdr3_length: 16
j_call: TRBJ2-2
cdr3_nt: TGTGCCAGCAGCCCCCTTATAGGGGGCAACACCGGGGAGCTGTTTTTT
cdr3_aa: CASSPLIGGNTGELFF

clone_size: few
v_call: TRBV20-1
d_call: -
cdr3_length: 9
j_call: TRBJ2-1
cdr3_nt: TGCAGTGCTGTGCTGTTTCAGTTCTTC
cdr3_aa: CSAVLFQFF

clone_size: few
v_call: TRBV11-2
d_call: -
cdr3_length: 19
j_call: TRBJ2-1
cdr3_nt: TGTGCCGGGCGAGGAAGGGGGCGTAATATTGGGCGGGAAAACAATGAGCAGTTCTTC
cdr3_aa: CAGRGRGRNIGRENNEQFF

clone_size: many
v_call: TRBV14
d_call: -
cdr3_length: 17
j_call: TRBJ2-1
cdr3_nt: TGTGCCAGCAGCCAAGATGGGCAGCTGGGAAATTTCAATGAGCAGTTCTTC
cdr3_aa: CASSQDGQLGNFNEQFF

clone_size: -
v_call: TRBV12-2
d_call: -
cdr3_length: 14
j_call: TRBJ2-7
cdr3_nt: TGTGCAAGTCGCGGACGGGACAGGGGCTACGAGCAGTACTTC
cdr3_aa: CASRGRDRGYEQYF

clone_size: few
v_call: TRBV20-1
d_call: -
cdr3_length: 15
j_call: TRBJ2-1
cdr3_nt: TGCAGTGCTTCCCCTCGGGTCTCTACTGGCAATGAGCAGTTCTTC
cdr3_aa: CSASPRVSTGNEQFF

clone_size: few
v_call: TRBV5-1
d_call: -
cdr3_length: 15
j_call: TRBJ1-1
cdr3_nt: TGCGCCAGCAGCTTGGCTGAGGGTCTAAACACTGAAGCTTTCTTT
cdr3_aa: CASSLAEGLNTEAFF

clone_size: few
v_call: TRBV30
d_call: TRBD1
cdr3_length: 14
j_call: TRBJ2-1
cdr3_nt: TGTGCCTGGAGTCCCGGGACAGGGACCAATGAGCAGTTCTTC
cdr3_aa: CAWSPGTGTNEQFF

clone_size: -
v_call: TRBV11-3
d_call: -
cdr3_length: 12
j_call: TRBJ1-2
cdr3_nt: TGTGCCAGCAGCCCGACAGTATATGGCTACACCTTC
cdr3_aa: CASSPTVYGYTF

clone_size: many
v_call: TRBV5-1
d_call: -
cdr3_length: 13
j_call: TRBJ1-1
cdr3_nt: TGCGCCAGCAGCTTGGGGAGCGGGACTGAAGCTTTCTTT
cdr3_aa: CASSLGSGTEAFF

clone_size: few
v_call: TRBV19
d_call: TRBD2
cdr3_length: 18
j_call: TRBJ2-1
cdr3_nt: TGTGCCAGTAGTATTCTGGCGGGAGGACTAAGCTCCTACAATGAGCAGTTCTTC
cdr3_aa: CASSILAGGLSSYNEQFF

clone_size: few
v_call: TRBV7-2
d_call: -
cdr3_length: 15
j_call: TRBJ2-7
cdr3_nt: TGTGCCAGCAGCTTAGTGGCAACCCAAACCTACGAGCAGTACTTC
cdr3_aa: CASSLVATQTYEQYF

clone_size: few
v_call: TRBV25-1
d_call: -
cdr3_length: 13
j_call: TRBJ1-2
cdr3_nt: TGTGCCAGCAGTCCCCTGGGGAACTCTGGCTACACCTTC
cdr3_aa: CASSPLGNSGYTF

clone_size: few
v_call: TRBV9
d_call: TRBD2
cdr3_length: 16
j_call: TRBJ2-7
cdr3_nt: TGTGCCAGCAGCCCCCGAAGCGGGAGGAGCTCCTACGAGCAGTACTTC
cdr3_aa: CASSPRSGRSSYEQYF

clone_size: many
v_call: TRBV3-1
d_call: TRBD1
cdr3_length: 12
j_call: TRBJ1-1
cdr3_nt: TGTGCCAGCAGCCAAGGGACAGGGGACGCTTTCTTT
cdr3_aa: CASSQGTGDAFF

clone_size: few
v_call: TRBV20-1
d_call: TRBD1
cdr3_length: 15
j_call: TRBJ2-5
cdr3_nt: TGCAGTGCTAGAGGTCTGACAGGGTTCCAAGAGACCCAGTACTTC
cdr3_aa: CSARGLTGFQETQYF

clone_size: -
v_call: TRBV24-1
d_call: TRBD1
cdr3_length: 13
j_call: TRBJ1-1
cdr3_nt: TGTGCCACCAGTGAGGCCGGGACAGCAGAAGCTTTCTTT
cdr3_aa: CATSEAGTAEAFF

clone_size: -
v_call: TRBV12-3/TRBV12-4
d_call: TRBD1
cdr3_length: 15
j_call: TRBJ1-2
cdr3_nt: TGTGCCAGCAGGGGGTACAGGGGGCTTGGCTATGGCTACACCTTC
cdr3_aa: CASRGYRGLGYGYTF

clone_size: -
v_call: TRBV12-3/TRBV12-4
d_call: -
cdr3_length: 13
j_call: TRBJ2-5
cdr3_nt: TGTGCCAGCAGTTTTTTATTAGCGGAGACCCAGTACTTC
cdr3_aa: CASSFLLAETQYF

clone_size: many
v_call: TRBV5-5
d_call: -
cdr3_length: 12
j_call: TRBJ1-1
cdr3_nt: TGTGCCAGCAGCCAGGTTCACACTGAAGCTTTCTTT
cdr3_aa: CASSQVHTEAFF

clone_size: -
v_call: TRBV20-1
d_call: TRBD2
cdr3_length: 13
j_call: TRBJ2-4
cdr3_nt: TGCAGTGCTCGGGGGGGAGCCAAAAACATTCAGTACTTC
cdr3_aa: CSARGGAKNIQYF

clone_size: many
v_call: TRBV2
d_call: -
cdr3_length: 14
j_call: TRBJ2-7
cdr3_nt: TGTGCCAGCAGTGGGTCAAGGGTGCGGTACGAGCAGTACTTC
cdr3_aa: CASSGSRVRYEQYF

clone_size: few
v_call: TRBV5-4
d_call: TRBD2
cdr3_length: 15
j_call: TRBJ2-1
cdr3_nt: TGTGCCAGCAACCCTAGCGGGAGGGCCGTGAATGAGCAGTTCTTC
cdr3_aa: CASNPSGRAVNEQFF

clone_size: many
v_call: TRBV20-1
d_call: -
cdr3_length: 11
j_call: TRBJ2-7
cdr3_nt: TGCAGTGCTAGATCGGGCTCCGAGCAGTACTTC
cdr3_aa: CSARSGSEQYF

clone_size: -
v_call: TRBV11-2
d_call: -
cdr3_length: 15
j_call: TRBJ2-1
cdr3_nt: TGTGCCAGCAGCTTAGCTACAGTGTCTTACAATGAGCAGTTCTTC
cdr3_aa: CASSLATVSYNEQFF

clone_size: -
v_call: TRBV5-4
d_call: TRBD1
cdr3_length: 15
j_call: TRBJ2-5
cdr3_nt: TGTGCCAGCAGCTTGAGTGGGACAGCACTGCAGACCCAGTACTTC
cdr3_aa: CASSLSGTALQTQYF

clone_size: -
v_call: TRBV19
d_call: -
cdr3_length: 12
j_call: TRBJ1-1
cdr3_nt: TGTGCCAGTAGACAGGGAGTCACTGAAGCTTTCTTT
cdr3_aa: CASRQGVTEAFF

clone_size: few
v_call: TRBV7-9
d_call: TRBD2
cdr3_length: 14
j_call: TRBJ2-1
cdr3_nt: TGTGCCAGTACTGCGGGAGGCTCCTACAATGAGCAGTTCTTC
cdr3_aa: CASTAGGSYNEQFF

clone_size: -
v_call: TRBV20-1
d_call: -
cdr3_length: 14
j_call: TRBJ1-3
cdr3_nt: TGCAGTGCTAGGGTCCTCTCCTCTGGAAACACCATATATTTT
cdr3_aa: CSARVLSSGNTIYF

clone_size: few
v_call: TRBV7-7
d_call: -
cdr3_length: 14
j_call: TRBJ2-2
cdr3_nt: TGTGCCAGCAGCTTAGTACCTAACACCGGGGAGCTGTTTTTT
cdr3_aa: CASSLVPNTGELFF